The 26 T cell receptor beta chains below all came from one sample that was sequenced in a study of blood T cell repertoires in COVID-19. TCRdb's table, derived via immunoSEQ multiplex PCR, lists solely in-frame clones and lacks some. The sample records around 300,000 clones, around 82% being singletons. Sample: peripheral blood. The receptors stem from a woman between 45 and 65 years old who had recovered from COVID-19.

Here the CDR3 reads CASSLRTGEVENTGELFF. The CDR3 DNA follows: TGTGCCAGCAGCCTGCGGACAGGGGAAGTGGAGAACACCGGGGAGCTGTTTTTT. This rearrangement joins TRBV7-9 to TRBJ2-2, with 9 bases lining up with TRBD1. Trimming removed 5 bases from V and 1 base from J; junction bases left unmatched: 11. Per germline, CDR1 SEHNR and CDR2 FQNEAQ (reference sequence). The CDR3 consists of 18 residues.

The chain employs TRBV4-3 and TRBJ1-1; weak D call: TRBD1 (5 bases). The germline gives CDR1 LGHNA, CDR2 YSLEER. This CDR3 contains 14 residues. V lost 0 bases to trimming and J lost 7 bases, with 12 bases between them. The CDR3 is CASSQDEWGSEAFF. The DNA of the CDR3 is TGCGCCAGCAGCCAAGATGAGTGGGGCAGTGAAGCTTTCTTT.

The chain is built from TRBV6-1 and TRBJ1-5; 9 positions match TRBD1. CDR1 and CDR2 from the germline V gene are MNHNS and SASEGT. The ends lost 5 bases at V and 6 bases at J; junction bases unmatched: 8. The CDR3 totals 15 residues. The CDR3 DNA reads TGTGCCAGCAGTCCACACTGGACAGGGGCTCAGCCCCAGCATTTT. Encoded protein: CASSPHWTGAQPQHF.

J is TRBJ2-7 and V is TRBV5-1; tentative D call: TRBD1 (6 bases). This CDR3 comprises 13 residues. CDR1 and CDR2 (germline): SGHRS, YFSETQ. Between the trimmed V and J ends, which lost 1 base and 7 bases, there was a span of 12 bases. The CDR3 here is CASSLKAGEEQYF. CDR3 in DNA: TGCGCCAGCAGCTTGAAGGCAGGGGAAGAGCAGTACTTC.

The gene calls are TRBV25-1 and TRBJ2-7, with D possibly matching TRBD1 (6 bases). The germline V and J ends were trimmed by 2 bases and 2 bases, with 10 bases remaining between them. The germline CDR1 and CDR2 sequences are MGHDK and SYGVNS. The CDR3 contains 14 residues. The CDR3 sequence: CASSEGQPTYEQYF. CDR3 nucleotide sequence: TGTGCCAGCAGTGAAGGACAGCCTACCTACGAGCAGTACTTC.

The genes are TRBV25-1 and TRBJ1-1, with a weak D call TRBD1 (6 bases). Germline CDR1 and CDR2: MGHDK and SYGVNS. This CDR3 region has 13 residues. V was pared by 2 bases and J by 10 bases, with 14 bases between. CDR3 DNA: TGTGCCAGCAGTGAACAGGGGTCCGCCTCAGCTTTCTTT. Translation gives CASSEQGSASAFF.

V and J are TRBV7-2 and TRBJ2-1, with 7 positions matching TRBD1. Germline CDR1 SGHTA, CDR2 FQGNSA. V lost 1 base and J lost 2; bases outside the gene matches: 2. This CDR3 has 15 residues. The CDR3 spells CASSLDQGAYNEQFF. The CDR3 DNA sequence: TGTGCCAGCAGCTTAGACCAGGGGGCCTACAATGAGCAGTTCTTC.

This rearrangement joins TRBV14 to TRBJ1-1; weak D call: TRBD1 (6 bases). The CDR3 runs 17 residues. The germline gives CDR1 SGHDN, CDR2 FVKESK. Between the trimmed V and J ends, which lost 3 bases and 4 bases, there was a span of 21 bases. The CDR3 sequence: CASSHLTSQGYVTEAFF. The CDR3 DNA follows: TGTGCCAGCAGCCACCTAACCTCACAGGGATATGTCACTGAAGCTTTCTTT.

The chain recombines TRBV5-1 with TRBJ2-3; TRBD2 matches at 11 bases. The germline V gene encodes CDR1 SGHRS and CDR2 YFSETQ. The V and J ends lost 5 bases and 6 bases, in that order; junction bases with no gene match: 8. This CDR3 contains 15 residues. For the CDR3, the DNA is TGCGCCAGCAGTTCCACCGGGACTAGCGGCGATACGCAGTATTTT. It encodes CASSSTGTSGDTQYF.

CDR3 nucleotides: TGTGCCAGCAGCTCAGGACAGGACAACTATGGCTACACCTTC. Translated, it gives CASSSGQDNYGYTF. The chain has TRBV11-1 and TRBJ1-2, with 7 bases fitting TRBD1. The trim removed 4 bases at V and 2 bases at J, leaving 4 bases unmatched. Per the germline V gene, CDR1 is SGHAT and CDR2 is FQDESV (reference sequence). The CDR3 contains 14 residues.

The CDR3 sequence is CASVPGLTYNEQFF. The CDR3 DNA is TGTGCCAGCGTGCCGGGACTAACCTACAATGAGCAGTTCTTC. This chain links TRBV2 with TRBJ2-1, with 7 bases aligning to TRBD2. The CDR3 is made up of 14 amino acids. Trimming cost V 8 bases and J 2 bases; bases outside gene matches: 6. Germline CDR1 SNHLY, CDR2 FYNNEI.

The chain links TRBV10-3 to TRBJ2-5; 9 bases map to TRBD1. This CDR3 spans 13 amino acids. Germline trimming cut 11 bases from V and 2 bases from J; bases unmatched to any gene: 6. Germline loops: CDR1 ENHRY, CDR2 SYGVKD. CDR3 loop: CAANRGLQETQYF. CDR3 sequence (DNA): TGTGCCGCCAACAGGGGGCTTCAAGAGACCCAGTACTTC.

The CDR3 protein is CASSYGPGAQETQYF. In DNA, the CDR3 is TGTGCCAGCAGTTACGGGCCGGGAGCGCAAGAGACCCAGTACTTC. The chain employs TRBV6-2 or TRBV6-3 and TRBJ2-5; D is possibly TRBD2 (6 bases). From germline, CDR1 is MNHEY and CDR2 SVGEGT. Between the trimmed V and J ends, which lost 2 bases and 2 bases, there was a span of 12 bases. This CDR3 spans 15 amino acids.

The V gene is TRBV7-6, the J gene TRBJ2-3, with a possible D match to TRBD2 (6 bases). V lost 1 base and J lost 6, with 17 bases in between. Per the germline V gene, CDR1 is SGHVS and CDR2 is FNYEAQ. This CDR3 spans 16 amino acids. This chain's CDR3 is CASSLVGGARGDTQYF. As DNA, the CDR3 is TGTGCCAGCAGCTTAGTTGGCGGGGCCCGGGGGGATACGCAGTATTTT.

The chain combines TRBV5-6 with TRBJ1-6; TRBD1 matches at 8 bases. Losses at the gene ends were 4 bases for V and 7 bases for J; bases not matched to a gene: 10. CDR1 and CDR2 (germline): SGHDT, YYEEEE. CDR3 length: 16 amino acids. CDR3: CASSPGQAGKNSPLHF. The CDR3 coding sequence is TGTGCCAGCAGCCCGGGACAGGCGGGGAAAAATTCACCCCTCCACTTT.

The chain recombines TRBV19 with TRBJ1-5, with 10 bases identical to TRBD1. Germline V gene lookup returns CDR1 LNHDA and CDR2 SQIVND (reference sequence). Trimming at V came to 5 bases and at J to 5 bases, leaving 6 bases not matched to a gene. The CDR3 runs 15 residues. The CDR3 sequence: CASSRRTGGDQPQHF. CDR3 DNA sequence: TGTGCCAGTAGTCGCCGGACAGGGGGGGATCAGCCCCAGCATTTT.

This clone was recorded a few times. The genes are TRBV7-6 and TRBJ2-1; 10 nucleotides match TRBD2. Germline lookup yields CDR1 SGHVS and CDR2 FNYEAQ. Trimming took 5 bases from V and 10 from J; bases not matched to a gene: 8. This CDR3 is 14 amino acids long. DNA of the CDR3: TGTGCCAGCAGCGGGACTAGCGTAATTTCAGAGCAGTTCTTC. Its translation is CASSGTSVISEQFF. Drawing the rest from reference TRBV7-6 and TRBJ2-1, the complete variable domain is GAGVSQSPRYKVTKRGQDVALRCDPISGHVSLYWYRQALGQGPEFLTYFNYEAQQDKSGLPNDRFSAERPEGSISTLTIQRTEQRDSAMYRCASSGTSVISEQFFGPGTRLTVL.

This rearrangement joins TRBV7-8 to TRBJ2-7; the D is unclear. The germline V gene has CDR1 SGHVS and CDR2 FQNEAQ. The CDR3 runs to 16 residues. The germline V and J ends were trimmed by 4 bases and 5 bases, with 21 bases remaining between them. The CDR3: CASSYPGQWVRDEQYF. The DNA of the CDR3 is TGTGCCAGCAGCTACCCTGGGCAGTGGGTTCGCGACGAGCAGTACTTC.

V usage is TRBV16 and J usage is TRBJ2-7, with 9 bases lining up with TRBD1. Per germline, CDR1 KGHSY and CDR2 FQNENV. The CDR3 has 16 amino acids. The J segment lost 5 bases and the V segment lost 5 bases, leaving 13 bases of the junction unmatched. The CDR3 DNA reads TGTGCCAGCAGCGTAGAACCGGGACAGGGAAACGACGAGCAGTACTTC. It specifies CASSVEPGQGNDEQYF. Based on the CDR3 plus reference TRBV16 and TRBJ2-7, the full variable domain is GEEVAQTPKHLVRGEGQKAKLYCAPIKGHSYVFWYQQVLKNEFKFLISFQNENVFDETGMPKERFSAKCLPNSPCSLEIQATKLEDSAVYFCASSVEPGQGNDEQYFGPGTRLTVT.

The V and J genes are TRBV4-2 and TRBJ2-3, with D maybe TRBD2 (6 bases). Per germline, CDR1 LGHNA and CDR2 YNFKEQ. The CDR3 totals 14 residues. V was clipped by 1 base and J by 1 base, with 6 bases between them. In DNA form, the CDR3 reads TGTGCCAGCAGCCAAGGACTAGGCACAGATACGCAGTATTTT. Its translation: CASSQGLGTDTQYF.

DNA of the CDR3: TGTGCCAGCAGCTTCGACAGGGACCGAGGCTACACCTTC. Its translation is CASSFDRDRGYTF. The chain employs TRBV7-8 and TRBJ1-2, with 7 bases that match TRBD1. J gave up 8 bases and V 3 bases, and 6 bases lay outside the gene matches. Germline CDR1 SGHVS, CDR2 FQNEAQ. The CDR3 spans 13 residues.

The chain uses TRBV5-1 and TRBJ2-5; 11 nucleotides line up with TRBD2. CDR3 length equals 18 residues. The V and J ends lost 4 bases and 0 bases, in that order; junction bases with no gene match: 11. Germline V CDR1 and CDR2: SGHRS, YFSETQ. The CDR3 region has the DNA TGCGCCAGCAGCCGAAGCGCTAGCGGGAGGCCGTACCAAGAGACCCAGTACTTC. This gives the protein CASSRSASGRPYQETQYF.

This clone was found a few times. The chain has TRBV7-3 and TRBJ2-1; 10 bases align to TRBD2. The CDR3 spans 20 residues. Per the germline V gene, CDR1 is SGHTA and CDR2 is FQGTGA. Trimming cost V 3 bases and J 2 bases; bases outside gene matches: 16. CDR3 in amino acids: CASSFRIGASGGSAYNEQFF. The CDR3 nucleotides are TGTGCCAGCAGCTTCCGCATCGGGGCTAGCGGGGGCAGCGCCTACAATGAGCAGTTCTTC.

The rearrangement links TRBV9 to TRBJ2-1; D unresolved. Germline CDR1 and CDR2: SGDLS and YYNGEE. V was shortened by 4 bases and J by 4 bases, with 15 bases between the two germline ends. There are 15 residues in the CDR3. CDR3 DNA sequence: TGTGCCAGCAGCCCGCGAGCTCAGCGATACAATGAGCAGTTCTTC. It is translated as CASSPRAQRYNEQFF.

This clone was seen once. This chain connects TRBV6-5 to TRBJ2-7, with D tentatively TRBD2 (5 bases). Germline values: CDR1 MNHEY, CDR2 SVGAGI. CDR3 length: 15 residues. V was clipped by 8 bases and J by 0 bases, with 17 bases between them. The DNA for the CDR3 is TGTGCCAGCCGCACCCGTCTAGCTAACTCCTACGAGCAGTACTTC. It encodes CASRTRLANSYEQYF.

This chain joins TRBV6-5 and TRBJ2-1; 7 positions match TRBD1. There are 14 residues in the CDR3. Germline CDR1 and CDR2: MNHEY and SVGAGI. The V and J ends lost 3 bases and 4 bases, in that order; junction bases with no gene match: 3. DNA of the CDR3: TGTGCCAGCAGTTATGGGGACAGATACAATGAGCAGTTCTTC. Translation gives CASSYGDRYNEQFF.